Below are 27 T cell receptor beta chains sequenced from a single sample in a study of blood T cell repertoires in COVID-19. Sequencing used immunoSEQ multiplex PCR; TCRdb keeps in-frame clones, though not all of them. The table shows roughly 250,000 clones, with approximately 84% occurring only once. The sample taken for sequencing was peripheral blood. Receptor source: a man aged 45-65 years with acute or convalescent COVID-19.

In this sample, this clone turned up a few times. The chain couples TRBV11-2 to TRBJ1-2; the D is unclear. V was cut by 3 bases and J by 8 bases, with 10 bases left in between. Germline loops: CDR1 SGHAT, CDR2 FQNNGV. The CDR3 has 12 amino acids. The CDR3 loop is CASSFGQEGYTF. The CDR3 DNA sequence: TGTGCCAGCAGCTTCGGTCAGGAAGGCTACACCTTC.

CDR3 sequence (DNA): TGTGCCAGCAGCGTAGCGTCTAGCGGCTACTACGAGCAGTACTTC. It specifies CASSVASSGYYEQYF. This chain connects TRBV9 to TRBJ2-7, with TRBD2 matching over 7 bases. V lost 0 bases, J lost 3 bases, and 6 bases stayed unmatched. The germline V gene encodes CDR1 SGDLS and CDR2 YYNGEE. This CDR3 comprises 15 residues.

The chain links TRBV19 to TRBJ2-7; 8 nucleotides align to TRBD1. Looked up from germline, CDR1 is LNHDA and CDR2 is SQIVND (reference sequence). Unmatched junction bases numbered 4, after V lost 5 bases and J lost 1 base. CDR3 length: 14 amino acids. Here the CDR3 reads CASSPRQGSYEQYF. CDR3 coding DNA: TGTGCCAGTAGTCCTCGACAGGGGTCCTACGAGCAGTACTTC.

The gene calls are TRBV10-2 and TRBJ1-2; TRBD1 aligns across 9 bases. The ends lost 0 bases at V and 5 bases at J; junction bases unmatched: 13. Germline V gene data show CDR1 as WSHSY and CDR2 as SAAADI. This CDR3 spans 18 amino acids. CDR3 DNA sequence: TGCGCCAGCAGTGAGTCGATGGGGACAGGGAGAGACAAATATGGCTACACCTTC. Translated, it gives CASSESMGTGRDKYGYTF.

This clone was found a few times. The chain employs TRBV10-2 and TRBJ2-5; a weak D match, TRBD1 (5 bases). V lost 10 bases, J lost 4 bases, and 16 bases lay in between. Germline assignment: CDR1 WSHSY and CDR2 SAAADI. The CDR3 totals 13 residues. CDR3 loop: CATTRQLGETQYF. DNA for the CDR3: TGCGCCACCACCCGACAGCTGGGAGAGACCCAGTACTTC.

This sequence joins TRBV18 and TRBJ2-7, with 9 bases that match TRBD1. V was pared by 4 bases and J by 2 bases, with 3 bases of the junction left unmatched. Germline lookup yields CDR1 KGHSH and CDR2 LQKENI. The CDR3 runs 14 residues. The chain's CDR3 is CASSRGTGPYEQYF. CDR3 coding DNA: TGTGCCAGCTCACGAGGGACAGGGCCCTACGAGCAGTACTTC.

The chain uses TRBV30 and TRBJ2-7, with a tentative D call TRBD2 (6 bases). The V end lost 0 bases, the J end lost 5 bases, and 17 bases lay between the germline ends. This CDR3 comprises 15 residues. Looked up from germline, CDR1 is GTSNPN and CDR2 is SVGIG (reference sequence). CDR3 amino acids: CAWSVWGYGGNEQYF. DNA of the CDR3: TGTGCCTGGAGTGTATGGGGGTACGGGGGTAACGAGCAGTACTTC.

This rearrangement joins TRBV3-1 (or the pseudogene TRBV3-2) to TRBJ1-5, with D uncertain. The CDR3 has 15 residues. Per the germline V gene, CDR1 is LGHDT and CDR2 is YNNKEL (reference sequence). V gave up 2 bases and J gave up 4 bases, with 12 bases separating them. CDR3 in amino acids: CASSQSYGKNQPQHF. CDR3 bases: TGTGCCAGCAGCCAATCGTACGGGAAAAATCAGCCCCAGCATTTT.

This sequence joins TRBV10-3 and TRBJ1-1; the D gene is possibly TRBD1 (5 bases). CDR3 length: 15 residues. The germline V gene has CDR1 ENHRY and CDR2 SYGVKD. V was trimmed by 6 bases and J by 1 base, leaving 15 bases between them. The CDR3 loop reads CAIREPQGPNTEAFF. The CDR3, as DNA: TGTGCCATCAGAGAGCCCCAGGGCCCGAACACTGAAGCTTTCTTT.

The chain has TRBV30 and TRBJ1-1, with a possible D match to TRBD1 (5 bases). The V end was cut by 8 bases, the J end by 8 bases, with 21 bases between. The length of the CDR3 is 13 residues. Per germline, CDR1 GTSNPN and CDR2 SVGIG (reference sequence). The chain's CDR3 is CAGGKVLGREAFF. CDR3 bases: TGTGCCGGGGGGAAGGTTCTGGGGCGAGAAGCTTTCTTT.

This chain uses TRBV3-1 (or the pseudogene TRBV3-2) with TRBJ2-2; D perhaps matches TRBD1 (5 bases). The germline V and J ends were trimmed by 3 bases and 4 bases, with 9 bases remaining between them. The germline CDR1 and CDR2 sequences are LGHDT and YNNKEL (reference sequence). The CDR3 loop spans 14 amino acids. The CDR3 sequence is CASSHQRGTGELFF. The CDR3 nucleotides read TGTGCCAGCAGCCATCAAAGGGGCACCGGGGAGCTGTTTTTT.

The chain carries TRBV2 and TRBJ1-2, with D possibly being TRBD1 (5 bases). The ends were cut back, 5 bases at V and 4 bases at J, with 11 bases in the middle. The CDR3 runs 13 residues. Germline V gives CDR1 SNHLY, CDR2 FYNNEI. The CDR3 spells CASSPGDVYGYTF. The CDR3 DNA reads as TGTGCCAGCAGTCCGGGGGACGTCTATGGCTACACCTTC.

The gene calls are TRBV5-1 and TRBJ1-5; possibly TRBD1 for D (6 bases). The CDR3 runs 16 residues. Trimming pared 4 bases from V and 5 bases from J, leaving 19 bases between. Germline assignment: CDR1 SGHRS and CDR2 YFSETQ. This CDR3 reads CASSPNTGTGYQPQHF. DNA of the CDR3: TGCGCCAGCAGCCCAAACACAGGGACCGGCTATCAGCCCCAGCATTTT.

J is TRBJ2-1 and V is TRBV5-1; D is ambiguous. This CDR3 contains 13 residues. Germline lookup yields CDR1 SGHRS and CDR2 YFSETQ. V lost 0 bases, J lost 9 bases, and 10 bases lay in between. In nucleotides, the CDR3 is TGCGCCAGCAGCTTGGATCCAGTACCTGAGCAGTTCTTC. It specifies CASSLDPVPEQFF.

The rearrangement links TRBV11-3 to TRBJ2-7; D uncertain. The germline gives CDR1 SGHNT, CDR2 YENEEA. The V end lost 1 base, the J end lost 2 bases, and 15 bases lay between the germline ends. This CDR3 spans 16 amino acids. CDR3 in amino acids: CASSLAGSTGAYEQYF. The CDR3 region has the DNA TGTGCCAGCAGCTTAGCCGGTTCTACGGGTGCCTACGAGCAGTACTTC.

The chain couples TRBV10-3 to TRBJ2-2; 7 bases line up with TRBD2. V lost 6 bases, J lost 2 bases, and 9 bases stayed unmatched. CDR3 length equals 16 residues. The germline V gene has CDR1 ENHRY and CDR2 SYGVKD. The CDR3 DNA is TGTGCCATCAGGGCCCTAGGACTAGGAAACACCGGGGAGCTGTTTTTT. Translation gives CAIRALGLGNTGELFF.

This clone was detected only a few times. The CDR3 sequence is CASSLQENTEAFF. The CDR3 nucleotides are TGTGCCAGCAGCTTACAGGAGAACACTGAAGCTTTCTTT. V usage is TRBV7-9 and J usage is TRBJ1-1; the D is unclear. CDR3 length: 13 amino acids. Germline-derived CDR1 and CDR2 are SEHNR and FQNEAQ (reference sequence). V gave up 2 bases and J gave up 1 base, with 5 bases separating them. Full variable domain (missing parts from reference TRBV7-9 and TRBJ1-1): DTGVSQNPRHKITKRGQNVTFRCDPISEHNRLYWYRQTLGQGPEFLTYFQNEAQLEKSRLLSDRFSAERPKGSFSTLEIQRTEQGDSAMYLCASSLQENTEAFFGQGTRLTVV.

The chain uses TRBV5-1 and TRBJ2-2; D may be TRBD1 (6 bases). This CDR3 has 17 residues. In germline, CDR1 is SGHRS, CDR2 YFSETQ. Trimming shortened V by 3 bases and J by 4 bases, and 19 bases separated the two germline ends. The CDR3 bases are TGCGCCAGCAGCTCTCTCCCACAGGGTTCGGGCACCGGGGAGCTGTTTTTT. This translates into CASSSLPQGSGTGELFF.

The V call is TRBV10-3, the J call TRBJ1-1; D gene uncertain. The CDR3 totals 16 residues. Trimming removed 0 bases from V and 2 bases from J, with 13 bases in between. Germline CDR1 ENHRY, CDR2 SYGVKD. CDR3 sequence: CAISESMRALNTEAFF. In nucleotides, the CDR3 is TGTGCCATCAGTGAGTCGATGAGGGCTCTCAACACTGAAGCTTTCTTT.

The CDR3 sequence: CAWSVDRGSAGELFF. As DNA, the CDR3 is TGTGCCTGGAGTGTGGACAGGGGTAGCGCCGGGGAGCTGTTTTTT. The J gene is TRBJ2-2, the V gene TRBV30; TRBD1 aligns across 9 bases. CDR1 and CDR2 (germline): GTSNPN, SVGIG (reference sequence). The ends lost 0 bases at V and 6 bases at J; junction bases unmatched: 5. This CDR3 contains 15 residues.

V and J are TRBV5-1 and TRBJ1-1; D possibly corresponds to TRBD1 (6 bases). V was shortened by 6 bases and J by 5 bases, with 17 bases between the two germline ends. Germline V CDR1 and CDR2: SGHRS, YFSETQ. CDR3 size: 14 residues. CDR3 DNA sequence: TGCGCCAGCACCCGGGGGGGGGCGAGGACTGAAGCTTTCTTT. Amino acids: CASTRGGARTEAFF.

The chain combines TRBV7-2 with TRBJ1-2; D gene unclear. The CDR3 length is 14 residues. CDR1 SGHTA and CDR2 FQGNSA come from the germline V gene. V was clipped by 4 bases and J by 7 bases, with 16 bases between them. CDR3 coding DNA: TGTGCCAGCAGCTCTATGATGGCGGCGGGTGGCTACACCTTC. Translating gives CASSSMMAAGGYTF.

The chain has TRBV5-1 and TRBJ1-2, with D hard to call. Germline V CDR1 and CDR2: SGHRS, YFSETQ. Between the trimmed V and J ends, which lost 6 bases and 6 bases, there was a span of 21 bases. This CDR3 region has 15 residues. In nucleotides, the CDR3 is TGCGCCAGCACCCTCCTAACGGGAGCGCCCGATGGCTACACCTTC. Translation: CASTLLTGAPDGYTF.

CDR3 sequence (DNA): TGTGCCAGCAGTCTGGCGCCGGGACAGGGACAGGCTTTCTTT. Its protein is CASSLAPGQGQAFF. This chain uses TRBV27 with TRBJ1-1; 9 nucleotides match TRBD1. The CDR3 is 14 amino acids. V shed 5 bases and J 11 bases; nucleotides not matched to a gene: 12. Germline CDR1 MNHEY, CDR2 SMNVEV (reference sequence).

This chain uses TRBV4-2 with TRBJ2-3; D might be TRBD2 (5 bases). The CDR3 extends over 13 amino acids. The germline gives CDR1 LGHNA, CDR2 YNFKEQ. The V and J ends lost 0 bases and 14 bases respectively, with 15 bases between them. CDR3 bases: TGTGCCAGCAGCCAAGAGGGAGAGACTTTGAGGTATTTT. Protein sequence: CASSQEGETLRYF.

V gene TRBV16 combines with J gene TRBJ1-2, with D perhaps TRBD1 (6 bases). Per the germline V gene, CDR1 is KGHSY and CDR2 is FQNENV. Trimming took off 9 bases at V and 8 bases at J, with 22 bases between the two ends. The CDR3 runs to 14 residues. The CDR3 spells CASEDRFTGRGYTF. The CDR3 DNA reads TGTGCCAGTGAGGACCGTTTTACAGGGAGAGGCTACACCTTC.

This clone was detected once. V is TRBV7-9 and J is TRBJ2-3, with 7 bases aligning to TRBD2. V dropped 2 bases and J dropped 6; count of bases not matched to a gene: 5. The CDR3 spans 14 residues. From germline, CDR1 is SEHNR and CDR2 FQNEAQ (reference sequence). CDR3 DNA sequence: TGTGCCAGCAGCTTACGGGGGGAAGGGGATACGCAGTATTTT. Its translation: CASSLRGEGDTQYF.